This T cell receptor beta chain was observed in a study of CD8+ T cells in alopecia areata. Background on the study: Those patients who were treated received oral tofacitinib, which was given at 5 to 10 mg twice daily for moderate-to-severe alopecia areata.

This CDR3 region has 13 residues. Germline V gene lookup returns CDR1 SEHNR and CDR2 FQNEAQ (reference sequence). V gave up 0 bases and J gave up 6 bases, with 8 bases separating them. Reverse transcribed after extraction, RNA yielded cDNA as the sequencing template. Generated by immunoSEQ multiplex PCR, the TCRdb table keeps only in-frame clones and is missing some. The sample consists of 110,000 to 150,000 clones, 54% of them appearing once. Findings of the study overall: Tofacitinib significantly brought down scalp clonality and expanded CD8+ clones among top 100.

This clone has only a few counts. Its antigen remains unknown. The treatment: oral pan-JAK inhibitor, 5-10 mg twice daily. Peripheral blood and lesional scalp punch biopsies came from alopecia areata patients. Sequenced material: CD8+ T cells sorted from blood, taken at week 4, from a patient treated with tofacitinib. V gene TRBV7-9 combines with J gene TRBJ1-1; D not certain. This clonotype originated in a human donor with alopecia areata. CDR3 nucleotides: TGTGCCAGCAGCTTAGCAGGATCCCCTGAAGCTTTCTTT. Its protein product is CASSLAGSPEAFF.